This T cell receptor (beta chain) was captured by sequencing in a study of graft-versus-host responses after intestinal transplantation. The table came from immunoSEQ multiplex PCR; TCRdb's copy has only in-frame clones and leaves some out. This table holds roughly 17,000 clones, 38% found once. V was clipped by 6 bases and J by 1 base, with 9 bases between them. CDR3 length: 13 amino acids. The germline CDR1 and CDR2 sequences are MNHEY and SMNVEV (reference sequence). Within the sample, this clone is medium-sized. The study plated around 200,000 CFSE-labeled responders with around 200,000 irradiated, violet-dye-labeled stimulators. Sorting after the reaction isolated proliferating CFSE-low CD3+CD4+ and CD3+CD8+ responders.

Sequenced here: alloreactive CD8+ T cells from a mixed lymphocyte reaction culture, sampled before intestinal transplant. This sample's subset: CFSE-low proliferating T cells sorted from approximately 6-day pre-transplant mixed lymphocyte reaction (GvH or HvG direction). The sequence was collected from a human patient who received an intestinal transplant. The chain uses TRBV27 and TRBJ1-1, with a weak D call TRBD1 (6 bases). CDR3 region: CASSLQGNTEAFF. The CDR3 coding sequence is TGTGCCAGCAGCCTACAGGGGAACACTGAAGCTTTCTTT.